A single sample gave rise to the 32 T cell receptor beta chains below, sequenced in a study of blood T cell repertoires in COVID-19. The data were produced by immunoSEQ multiplex PCR, yet TCRdb's version contains in-frame clones alone and is incomplete. This sample has about 43,000 clones, with 87% found just once. The specimen sequenced was peripheral blood. These receptors were taken from a woman older than 75 with active COVID-19.

J is TRBJ2-2 and V is TRBV30; tentatively, D is TRBD2 (5 bases). The CDR3 is 13 amino acids. From germline, CDR1 is GTSNPN and CDR2 SVGIG (reference sequence). The germline V and J ends were trimmed by 0 bases and 7 bases, with 9 bases remaining between them. The CDR3 region is CAWSVIRGGELFF. DNA for the CDR3: TGTGCCTGGAGTGTAATCCGGGGCGGGGAGCTGTTTTTT.

The chain links TRBV11-2 to TRBJ2-1; D remains unclear. V lost 3 bases and J 8 bases, leaving 2 bases between the germline ends. The CDR3 consists of 10 residues. The germline V gene encodes CDR1 SGHAT and CDR2 FQNNGV. CDR3 sequence reads: CASSFDEQFF. CDR3 DNA: TGTGCCAGCAGCTTCGATGAGCAGTTCTTC.

The chain is built from TRBV21-1 and TRBJ2-6; the table assigns TRBD2, which was not confirmed against the DNA. TRBV21-1 counts as a pseudogene. CDR3 length: 18 residues. The CDR3 spells CASEQPRSKELGANVLTF. DNA of the CDR3: TGTGCCAGCGAGCAGCCCCGGAGTAAGGAGTTAGGGGCCAACGTCCTGACTTTC.

A single count supports this clone. The genes are TRBV5-1 and TRBJ1-6; 9 bases are a match to TRBD1. The junction had 8 bases not matched to a gene; V was cut back by 4 bases and J by 0 bases. CDR1 is SGHRS, CDR2 YFSETQ, per germline. This CDR3 spans 18 amino acids. The CDR3 here is CASSGTGGLSSYNSPLHF. CDR3 sequence (DNA): TGCGCCAGCAGCGGCACAGGGGGCTTATCCTCCTATAATTCACCCCTCCACTTT.

V usage is TRBV24-1 and J usage is TRBJ2-1, with unresolved D. Trimming took off 3 bases at V and 5 bases at J, with 13 bases between the two ends. This CDR3 spans 15 amino acids. Germline V gene sequence: CDR1 KGHDR, CDR2 SFDVKD. The CDR3 here is CATSDAHLVDNEQFF. The CDR3 coding sequence is TGTGCCACCAGTGATGCACATTTGGTCGACAATGAGCAGTTCTTC.

The rearrangement joins TRBV29-1 to TRBJ2-4; 12 bases are shared with TRBD2. Germline CDR1 reads SQVTM; CDR2 reads ANQGSEA. The CDR3 consists of 16 residues. V gave up 1 base and J gave up 6 bases; unmatched junction bases: 7. Written as DNA, the CDR3 is TGCAGCGTTGAAGCTAGCGGGGGGGCCTGGGGAAACATTCAGTACTTC. The encoded protein is CSVEASGGAWGNIQYF.

The V and J genes are TRBV19 and TRBJ1-1, with TRBD1 as a possible D gene (5 bases). The CDR3 covers 17 residues. The germline V gene has CDR1 LNHDA and CDR2 SQIVND (reference sequence). Trimming left V 4 bases short and J 1 base short, with 19 bases between. The DNA for the CDR3 is TGTGCCAGTAGTACCCCCCAGGGCTTGGGGCGGAACACTGAAGCTTTCTTT. This sequence encodes CASSTPQGLGRNTEAFF.

The chain carries TRBV6-5 and TRBJ2-5; 10 bases map to TRBD1. Trimming at V came to 5 bases and at J to 4 bases, leaving 4 bases not matched to a gene. Germline CDR1 MNHEY, CDR2 SVGAGI. The CDR3 length is 14 residues. The CDR3 DNA is TGTGCCAGCAGTCCCGACAGGGGGCGAGAGACCCAGTACTTC. Translation: CASSPDRGRETQYF.

The gene calls are TRBV5-4 and TRBJ2-1; 9 positions match TRBD2. The CDR3 has 16 residues. V shed 0 bases, J shed 4 bases, and the junction held 5 bases outside the gene matches. Germline loops: CDR1 SGHNT, CDR2 YYREEE (reference sequence). The DNA of the CDR3 is TGTGCCAGCAGCTTGGAAGCGGGGGGCGGGTACAATGAGCAGTTCTTC. Translation: CASSLEAGGGYNEQFF.

This chain joins TRBV29-1 and TRBJ1-2, with 7 bases aligning to TRBD1. The junction had 19 bases not matched to a gene; V was cut back by 1 base and J by 5 bases. The germline V gene encodes CDR1 SQVTM and CDR2 ANQGSEA. This CDR3 region has 18 residues. The CDR3 region is CSVEGSGTAFTLGYGYTF. DNA for the CDR3: TGCAGCGTTGAAGGTTCCGGGACAGCTTTCACTTTGGGGTATGGCTACACCTTC.

The chain uses TRBV25-1 and TRBJ2-1, with a possible D match to TRBD2 (5 bases). The germline gives CDR1 MGHDK, CDR2 SYGVNS. Deletions cut 0 bases from V and 5 bases from J, with 5 bases between. The CDR3 is made up of 13 amino acids. CDR3 sequence (DNA): TGTGCCAGCAGTGAATACGGGGACAATGAGCAGTTCTTC. Its protein product is CASSEYGDNEQFF.

The rearrangement uses TRBV27 and TRBJ2-7, with 12 bases fitting TRBD2. With 5 bases clipped from V and 12 bases from J, the junction kept 20 bases outside the gene matches. CDR1 and CDR2 (germline): MNHEY, SMNVEV (reference sequence). CDR3 length: 17 residues. CDR3 in DNA: TGTGCCAGCAGTCCATTGCCCGCTGTGACTAGCGGGGGCCGTTCGTACTTC. Its translation is CASSPLPAVTSGGRSYF.

This chain connects TRBV27 to TRBJ1-4; 8 bases are shared with TRBD1. The CDR3 totals 15 residues. The ends lost 6 bases at V and 0 bases at J; junction bases unmatched: 3. Germline assignment: CDR1 MNHEY and CDR2 SMNVEV (reference sequence). CDR3 protein: CASRAGQATNEKLFF. In DNA form, the CDR3 reads TGTGCCAGCAGAGCGGGACAGGCAACTAATGAAAAACTGTTTTTT.

There are a few counts of this clone. The chain couples TRBV3-1 (or the pseudogene TRBV3-2) to TRBJ1-5; no firm D call. Trimming stripped 3 bases from V and 1 base from J, with 4 bases between. This CDR3 has 13 residues. Germline CDR1 and CDR2: LGHDT and YNNKEL (reference sequence). The CDR3 DNA is TGTGCCAGCAGCCAGACAAGCAATCAGCCCCAGCATTTT. Its protein product is CASSQTSNQPQHF.

This chain links TRBV3-1 (or the pseudogene TRBV3-2) with TRBJ2-3; 8 nucleotides align to TRBD2. CDR3 length: 20 residues. V shed 0 bases and J 1 base; nucleotides not matched to a gene: 15. Germline values: CDR1 LGHDT, CDR2 YNNKEL (reference sequence). This chain's CDR3 is CASSQDIGGATLSGTDTQYF. Here the CDR3 DNA reads TGTGCCAGCAGCCAAGACATCGGGGGGGCCACCTTATCTGGCACAGATACGCAGTATTTT.

For this clone: Within the sample, other DNA sequences also encode this same CDR3. In DNA form, the CDR3 reads TGTGCCAGCAGTTTCTCAGGCTTTGAAAAACTGTTTTTT. Protein sequence: CASSFSGFEKLFF. The chain has TRBV27 and TRBJ1-4, with unresolved D. Trimming took 3 bases from V and 7 from J, leaving 9 bases between them. This CDR3 comprises 13 residues. Germline CDR1 MNHEY, CDR2 SMNVEV (reference sequence). Complete variable domain (other parts from reference TRBV27 and TRBJ1-4): EAQVTQNPRYLITVTGKKLTVTCSQNMNHEYMSWYRQDPGLGLRQIYYSMNVEVTDKGDVPEGYKVSRKEKRNFPLILESPSPNQTSLYFCASSFSGFEKLFFGSGTQLSVL.

This clone was detected only once. The rearrangement joins TRBV20-1 to TRBJ2-1; the match to TRBD1 covers 8 bases. The CDR3 covers 13 residues. V lost 3 bases and J lost 7; bases outside the gene matches: 5. Looked up from germline, CDR1 is DFQATT and CDR2 is SNEGSKA (reference sequence). This CDR3 reads CSASSGGTNEQFF. The CDR3 DNA sequence: TGCAGTGCTAGTTCAGGGGGCACGAATGAGCAGTTCTTC.

V gene TRBV5-1 combines with J gene TRBJ2-7; 7 positions agree with TRBD1. The trim removed 5 bases at V and 5 bases at J, leaving 4 bases unmatched. The CDR3 spans 12 residues. Germline V gene data show CDR1 as SGHRS and CDR2 as YFSETQ. The CDR3 sequence is CASSIQGNEQYF. CDR3 in DNA: TGCGCCAGCAGTATACAGGGGAACGAGCAGTACTTC. The complete variable domain, with remaining parts taken from reference TRBV5-1 and TRBJ2-7, reads KAGVTQTPRYLIKTRGQQVTLSCSPISGHRSVSWYQQTPGQGLQFLFEYFSETQRNKGNFPGRFSGRQFSNSRSEMNVSTLELGDSALYLCASSIQGNEQYFGPGTRLTVT.

V gene TRBV4-2 combines with J gene TRBJ2-1, with TRBD2 matching 11 bases. The CDR3 has 15 amino acids. The ends lost 1 base at V and 7 bases at J; junction bases unmatched: 3. The germline CDR1 and CDR2 sequences are LGHNA and YNFKEQ. The CDR3 coding sequence is TGTGCCAGCAGCCAAGGCCTAGCGGGGGGTAATGAGCAGTTCTTC. Translated: CASSQGLAGGNEQFF.

This chain links TRBV7-9 with TRBJ1-6; the match to TRBD1 covers 8 bases. The CDR3 sequence is 16 residues long. Trimming removed 4 bases from V and 3 bases from J; junction bases left unmatched: 5. Germline-derived CDR1 and CDR2 are SEHNR and FQNEAQ (reference sequence). In DNA, the CDR3 is TGTGCCAGCAGCTCGACAGGGGTGAACTATAATTCACCCCTCCACTTT. This codes for CASSSTGVNYNSPLHF. Using reference TRBV7-9 and TRBJ1-6 for the parts outside the CDR3, the full variable domain is DTGVSQNPRHKITKRGQNVTFRCDPISEHNRLYWYRQTLGQGPEFLTYFQNEAQLEKSRLLSDRFSAERPKGSFSTLEIQRTEQGDSAMYLCASSSTGVNYNSPLHFGNGTRLTVT.

This clone was counted a few times. The rearrangement links TRBV7-9 to TRBJ2-7, with D possibly being TRBD1 (5 bases). V lost 5 bases and J lost 4, with 18 bases in between. Germline lookup yields CDR1 SEHNR and CDR2 FQNEAQ (reference sequence). The CDR3 sequence is 15 residues long. CDR3 coding DNA: TGTGCCAGCAGCGGGGCGACGGTGTACGGGTACGAGCAGTACTTC. It encodes CASSGATVYGYEQYF.

This chain links TRBV7-9 with TRBJ1-1; TRBD1 aligns across 10 bases. The CDR3 length is 14 residues. The V gene's germline CDR1 is SEHNR and CDR2 FQNEAQ (reference sequence). The V and J ends lost 4 bases and 5 bases, in that order; junction bases with no gene match: 4. The CDR3 protein is CASSWGTGVTEAFF. CDR3 bases: TGTGCCAGCAGCTGGGGGACAGGGGTTACTGAAGCTTTCTTT. Full variable domain (missing parts from reference TRBV7-9 and TRBJ1-1): DTGVSQNPRHKITKRGQNVTFRCDPISEHNRLYWYRQTLGQGPEFLTYFQNEAQLEKSRLLSDRFSAERPKGSFSTLEIQRTEQGDSAMYLCASSWGTGVTEAFFGQGTRLTVV.

DNA of the CDR3: TGTGCCAGTAGCCCCCCAGGAGGGGGGGCCAATCAGCCCCAGCATTTT. This sequence encodes CASSPPGGGANQPQHF. This chain joins TRBV19 and TRBJ1-5; weak D call: TRBD1 (6 bases). The CDR3 length is 16 residues. Germline assignment: CDR1 LNHDA and CDR2 SQIVND (reference sequence). The germline V and J ends were trimmed by 6 bases and 3 bases, with 18 bases remaining between them.

This sequence joins TRBV5-6 and TRBJ2-7; TRBD1 aligns across 7 bases. The CDR3 is made up of 15 amino acids. The germline gives CDR1 SGHDT, CDR2 YYEEEE. Germline trimming cut 5 bases from V and 5 bases from J; bases unmatched to any gene: 13. As DNA, the CDR3 is TGTGCCAGCAGGCGCTATGAGACAGGGCTGAACGAGCAGTACTTC. Amino acids: CASRRYETGLNEQYF.

The gene calls are TRBV18 and TRBJ1-4; 7 bases line up with TRBD1. This CDR3 comprises 15 residues. Losses at the gene ends were 4 bases for V and 8 bases for J; bases not matched to a gene: 10. The V gene's germline CDR1 is KGHSH and CDR2 LQKENI. CDR3 in DNA: TGTGCCAGCTCACGCCGACAGGGTGAGGAGGAAAAACTGTTTTTT. Encoded protein: CASSRRQGEEEKLFF.

V and J are TRBV2 and TRBJ2-3, with D possibly being TRBD2 (5 bases). This CDR3 spans 11 amino acids. The ends were cut back, 3 bases at V and 8 bases at J, with 6 bases in the middle. CDR1 is SNHLY, CDR2 FYNNEI, per germline. The CDR3 bases are TGTGCCAGCAGTGATCTAGCTACGCAGTATTTT. The encoded protein is CASSDLATQYF.

The J gene is TRBJ2-2, the V gene TRBV28, with 15 bases that match TRBD2. V shed 11 bases and J 5 bases; nucleotides not matched to a gene: 3. From germline, CDR1 is MDHEN and CDR2 SYDVKM. This CDR3 comprises 14 residues. The CDR3 spells CACGTSGGTGELFF. Here the CDR3 DNA reads TGTGCCTGTGGGACTAGCGGGGGGACCGGGGAGCTGTTTTTT.

This clone was counted once. The V and J genes are TRBV3-1 (or the pseudogene TRBV3-2) and TRBJ2-1, with D possibly matching TRBD1 (6 bases). CDR1 is LGHDT and CDR2 is YNNKEL in the germline V gene (reference sequence). V was cut by 0 bases and J by 4 bases, with 10 bases left in between. CDR3 length: 15 residues. Here the CDR3 DNA reads TGTGCCAGCAGCCAAGAAGGGGGTATTTACAATGAGCAGTTCTTC. This encodes CASSQEGGIYNEQFF.

The chain couples TRBV14 to TRBJ1-1, with D hard to call. The length of the CDR3 is 16 residues. Germline V gene lookup returns CDR1 SGHDN and CDR2 FVKESK. Deletions cut 5 bases from V and 0 bases from J, with 16 bases between. The CDR3 here is CASSLGGRTMNTEAFF. CDR3 nucleotides: TGTGCCAGCAGCTTAGGAGGACGGACCATGAACACTGAAGCTTTCTTT.

This clone was detected once. The rearrangement uses TRBV15 and TRBJ2-2, with unresolved D. CDR1 and CDR2 (germline): LNHNV, YYDKDF (reference sequence). The V end lost 6 bases, the J end lost 6 bases, and 14 bases lay between the germline ends. The CDR3 is 14 residues long. This CDR3 reads CATRASLFAGELFF. The CDR3 bases are TGTGCCACCAGAGCAAGTCTCTTCGCCGGGGAGCTGTTTTTT.

The chain couples TRBV11-2 to TRBJ2-5; D may be TRBD1 (5 bases). Germline V gives CDR1 SGHAT, CDR2 FQNNGV. The CDR3 totals 14 residues. V lost 1 base to trimming and J lost 7 bases, with 13 bases between them. DNA of the CDR3: TGTGCCAGCAGCTTAGGACAGCCGGTGGTGACCCAGTACTTC. Amino acid sequence: CASSLGQPVVTQYF.

The chain has TRBV28 and TRBJ2-1; maybe TRBD1 (6 bases). Germline CDR1 and CDR2: MDHEN and SYDVKM. The CDR3 runs 15 residues. The V end was cut by 7 bases, the J end by 6 bases, with 19 bases between. CDR3 DNA: TGTGCCAGCAAAACAGGGCCCGCCTATCCCAATGAGCAGTTCTTC. Its protein is CASKTGPAYPNEQFF.